Each of the 30 T cell receptor beta chains below was sequenced from the same sample in a study of human T cells and chemical hapten exposure. TCRdb re-derived calls from the RACE reads in MiXCR, one entry per CDR3 protein. The sample has tens of thousands of distinct CDR3 sequences, roughly 8.8% seen once. The time point denotes: pre-sensitization, week 0. Documented treatment: therapeutic diphenylcyclopropenone sensitization with weekly scalp DPC. This material consisted of whole blood, taken in connection with sensitization to the hapten diphenylcyclopropenone (DPC). Every receptor here comes from a woman between 35 and 50 years old with alopecia areata. Some clones in this sample may be carry-over from other donors' samples.

This rearrangement joins TRBV7-9 to TRBJ2-5, with 11 bases fitting TRBD1. The CDR3 loop spans 16 amino acids. After removal of 7 bases from V and 4 bases from J, the junction contained 11 bases not matched to a gene. Germline V gives CDR1 SEHNR, CDR2 FQNEAQ (reference sequence). CDR3 nucleotides: TGTGCCAGCACCACCCAAGGGACAGGGGGTGCAGAGACCCAGTACTTC. Translating it yields CASTTQGTGGAETQYF.

This clonotype was counted ten times or more. The V call is TRBV4-2, the J call TRBJ2-7, with 7 bases identical to TRBD2. The CDR3 extends over 15 amino acids. After removal of 1 base from V and 2 bases from J, the junction contained 5 bases not matched to a gene. Germline V gives CDR1 LGHNA, CDR2 YNFKEQ. CDR3 in DNA: TGTGCCAGCAGCCAAGGCGGGGGAATCGCCTACGAGCAGTACTTC. Translated: CASSQGGGIAYEQYF.

The table lists this clonotype with many counts. The chain carries TRBV14 and TRBJ2-7, with D perhaps TRBD2 (6 bases). Germline loops: CDR1 SGHDN, CDR2 FVKESK. This CDR3 is built from 19 residues. Trimming pared 0 bases from V and 2 bases from J, leaving 23 bases between. CDR3 sequence: CASSQDTSNDGTPPYEQYF. The CDR3 nucleotides are TGTGCCAGCAGCCAAGATACAAGTAATGACGGGACTCCCCCCTACGAGCAGTACTTC.

This clonotype appeared a few times. The V gene is TRBV7-8, the J gene TRBJ1-5; D is unclear. Deletions cut 3 bases from V and 4 bases from J, with 10 bases between. Germline CDR1 is SGHVS and CDR2 is FQNEAQ. CDR3 length equals 14 residues. The CDR3 coding sequence is TGTGCCAGCAGCTTCGGCACCCAGAATCAGCCCCAGCATTTT. Amino acids: CASSFGTQNQPQHF.

The rearrangement links TRBV5-5 to TRBJ2-7; perhaps D is TRBD1 or TRBD2 (5 bases each). The V end lost 4 bases, the J end lost 0 bases, and 14 bases lay between the germline ends. This CDR3 comprises 15 residues. Germline V gene sequence: CDR1 SGHKS, CDR2 YYEKEE (reference sequence). In nucleotides, the CDR3 is TGTGCCAGCAGCCTTCTGGGGGTTTCCTCCTACGAGCAGTACTTC. Protein sequence: CASSLLGVSSYEQYF.

This clonotype was counted only a few times. This chain joins TRBV18 and TRBJ2-3; D not certain. Trimming cost V 0 bases and J 2 bases, with 9 bases left between them. This CDR3 has 15 residues. Germline-derived CDR1 and CDR2 are KGHSH and LQKENI. The CDR3 DNA is TGTGCCAGCTCACCACCGATGACATACACAGATACGCAGTATTTT. Translating gives CASSPPMTYTDTQYF.

The chain recombines TRBV7-2 with TRBJ2-2; D possibly corresponds to TRBD2 (6 bases). The CDR3 extends over 15 amino acids. Germline V gene lookup returns CDR1 SGHTA and CDR2 FQGNSA. V gave up 2 bases and J gave up 7 bases, with 14 bases separating them. CDR3 DNA sequence: TGTGCCAGCAGCTTAATCCTAGTGGAGGGCGGGGAGCTGTTTTTT. It specifies CASSLILVEGGELFF.

This clonotype was recorded many times. The genes are TRBV12-3 or TRBV12-4 and TRBJ1-3, with D hard to call. V dropped 7 bases and J dropped 4 bases, with 14 bases sitting between them. The CDR3 is 14 residues long. CDR3 region: CASTPRVAGNTIYF. CDR3 in DNA: TGTGCCAGCACCCCGCGTGTGGCGGGAAACACCATATATTTT.

This clonotype was found a few times. The chain couples TRBV6-5 to TRBJ2-2; the D gene could be TRBD1 or TRBD2 (5 bases each). The V end was cut by 5 bases, the J end by 3 bases, with 16 bases between. This CDR3 spans 16 amino acids. The V gene's germline CDR1 is MNHEY and CDR2 SVGAGI. The CDR3 spells CASSRTPEGYTGELFF. The CDR3 DNA is TGTGCCAGCAGTCGGACACCTGAGGGGTACACCGGGGAGCTGTTTTTT.

This clonotype appeared many times. The chain links TRBV5-1 to TRBJ2-3, with D perhaps matching TRBD2 (5 bases). The CDR3 length is 15 residues. V lost 4 bases, J lost 1 base, and 13 bases lay in between. Per the germline V gene, CDR1 is SGHRS and CDR2 is YFSETQ. CDR3: CASSPSGDRTDTQYF. CDR3 in DNA: TGCGCCAGCAGCCCCAGCGGCGACCGCACAGATACGCAGTATTTT.

In this sample, this clonotype turned up many times. The chain links TRBV18 to TRBJ2-5, with D possibly being TRBD2 (6 bases). The germline gives CDR1 KGHSH, CDR2 LQKENI. CDR3 length equals 13 residues. V dropped 2 bases and J dropped 4 bases, with 8 bases sitting between them. CDR3 amino acids: CASSPGGGETQYF. The CDR3 DNA follows: TGTGCCAGCTCACCAGGGGGAGGAGAGACCCAGTACTTC.

This clonotype has more than one count but fewer than ten. V is TRBV12-3 or TRBV12-4 and J is TRBJ1-5; 7 bases align to TRBD1. Trimming cost V 6 bases and J 1 base; bases outside gene matches: 6. The CDR3 has 15 residues. CDR3 amino acids: CASSRQGLSNQPQHF. CDR3 sequence (DNA): TGTGCCAGCAGCAGACAGGGCCTAAGCAATCAGCCCCAGCATTTT.

The sample holds many counts of this clonotype. The genes are TRBV20-1 and TRBJ2-3; D uncertain. The CDR3 totals 15 residues. Germline CDR1 is DFQATT and CDR2 is SNEGSKA (reference sequence). V shed 0 bases and J shed 1 base, with 11 bases lying between them. The CDR3 loop reads CSARDATEGTDTQYF. CDR3 DNA sequence: TGCAGTGCTAGAGATGCGACCGAAGGCACAGATACGCAGTATTTT.

This clonotype appeared a few times. The CDR3 sequence: CATSIYRGTNTEAFF. In DNA, the CDR3 is TGTGCCACCAGCATCTACAGGGGTACGAACACTGAAGCTTTCTTT. The chain is built from TRBV15 and TRBJ1-1; 7 bases fit TRBD1. Germline V CDR1 and CDR2: LNHNV, YYDKDF (reference sequence). After removal of 4 bases from V and 1 base from J, the junction contained 6 bases not matched to a gene. This CDR3 comprises 15 residues.

The chain carries TRBV2 and TRBJ2-2, with D perhaps TRBD2 (6 bases). The CDR3 covers 13 residues. CDR1 is SNHLY and CDR2 is FYNNEI in the germline V gene. Trimming stripped 5 bases from V and 5 bases from J, with 9 bases between. This chain's CDR3 is CASSKGLTGELFF. The DNA of the CDR3 is TGTGCCAGCAGTAAGGGACTGACCGGGGAGCTGTTTTTT.

This clonotype occurred many times. This rearrangement joins TRBV11-1 to TRBJ2-2, with D unresolved. The CDR3 is 12 amino acids. Germline CDR1 is SGHAT and CDR2 is FQDESV (reference sequence). V lost 3 bases to trimming and J lost 5 bases, with 4 bases between them. The CDR3 nucleotides are TGTGCCAGCAGCTTCCGGACCGGGGAGCTGTTTTTT. This encodes CASSFRTGELFF.

This clonotype was detected many times. This chain joins TRBV6-1 and TRBJ2-4, with 9 bases identical to TRBD1. There are 13 residues in the CDR3. Unmatched junction bases numbered 4, after V lost 10 bases and J lost 3 bases. Germline V CDR1 and CDR2: MNHNS, SASEGT. This chain's CDR3 is CATKDRGKNIQYF. The CDR3 DNA reads as TGTGCCACCAAGGACAGGGGCAAAAACATTCAGTACTTC.

Many counts were recorded for this clonotype. The rearrangement joins TRBV2 to TRBJ1-6; D remains ambiguous. The germline V gene has CDR1 SNHLY and CDR2 FYNNEI. V gave up 2 bases and J gave up 10 bases, with 9 bases separating them. The CDR3 sequence is 13 residues long. As DNA, the CDR3 is TGTGCCAGCAGTGAATTAGTTCGCTCACCCCTCCACTTT. It specifies CASSELVRSPLHF.

This clonotype was seen repeatedly, ten times or more. V gene TRBV4-1 combines with J gene TRBJ2-5, with 8 bases that match TRBD1. This CDR3 has 15 residues. Germline V lookup: CDR1 MGHRA, CDR2 YSYEKL. V lost 1 base and J lost 2; bases outside the gene matches: 3. The DNA of the CDR3 is TGCGCCAGCAGCCAAGGAACAGGGGGTCAAGAGACCCAGTACTTC. As protein: CASSQGTGGQETQYF.

This clonotype was seen at least ten times. This rearrangement joins TRBV7-9 to TRBJ2-2; 7 bases line up with TRBD1. V lost 0 bases, J lost 0 bases, and 1 base stayed unmatched. CDR3 length: 16 amino acids. Per germline, CDR1 SEHNR and CDR2 FQNEAQ (reference sequence). CDR3 sequence reads: CASSLAGTANTGELFF. In DNA form, the CDR3 reads TGTGCCAGCAGCTTAGCGGGGACAGCGAACACCGGGGAGCTGTTTTTT.

The chain carries TRBV7-9 and TRBJ2-7; TRBD2 agrees at 11 bases. The CDR3 contains 15 residues. Germline V lookup: CDR1 SEHNR, CDR2 FQNEAQ (reference sequence). J lost 7 bases, V lost 3 bases, and 8 bases had no gene match. The CDR3 nucleotides are TGTGCCAGCAGCTTGGGACTAGCGGTTGCTTTTGAGCAGTACTTC. It codes for CASSLGLAVAFEQYF.

The V call is TRBV28, the J call TRBJ2-1; a possible D gene is TRBD2 (5 bases). This CDR3 has 12 residues. CDR1 MDHEN and CDR2 SYDVKM come from the germline V gene. With 6 bases removed from V and 11 bases from J, the gap between germline ends came to 14 bases. The CDR3, as DNA: TGTGCCAGCAGCCGAGGGAGTCCTAAGCAGTTCTTC. Residues: CASSRGSPKQFF. The full variable domain, its missing parts supplied by reference TRBV28 and TRBJ2-1, is DVKVTQSSRYLVKRTGEKVFLECVQDMDHENMFWYRQDPGLGLRLIYFSYDVKMKEKGDIPEGYSVSREKKERFSLILESASTNQTSMYLCASSRGSPKQFFGPGTRLTVL.

At least ten counts were recorded for this clonotype. The chain carries TRBV25-1 and TRBJ2-7, with TRBD1 matching over 7 bases. The V segment lost 1 base and the J segment 3 bases; nucleotides outside the gene matches: 6. The CDR3 is 15 amino acids. Germline assignment: CDR1 MGHDK and CDR2 SYGVNS. The CDR3 sequence is CASSESGTEVYEQYF. The CDR3 DNA sequence: TGTGCCAGCAGTGAATCTGGGACAGAAGTCTACGAGCAGTACTTC.

This clonotype came up many times. The chain combines TRBV3-1 with TRBJ2-7; possible D gene TRBD1, 5 bases. There are 17 residues in the CDR3. V dropped 0 bases and J dropped 7 bases, with 22 bases sitting between them. Germline V gene sequence: CDR1 LGHDT, CDR2 YNNKEL (reference sequence). The CDR3 loop is CASSQDPKTAFLEEQYF. In DNA, the CDR3 is TGTGCCAGCAGCCAAGATCCGAAGACAGCCTTTCTTGAGGAGCAGTACTTC.

The chain combines TRBV29-1 with TRBJ2-7; 8 bases map to TRBD1. The CDR3 is 15 amino acids. Germline values: CDR1 SQVTM, CDR2 ANQGSEA. J was trimmed by 1 base and V by 0 bases; bases with no gene match: 5. CDR3 sequence: CSVEEAGGPSYEQYF. The CDR3 DNA is TGCAGCGTTGAAGAGGCAGGGGGCCCATCCTACGAGCAGTACTTC.

This clonotype was counted at least ten times. The chain has TRBV2 and TRBJ2-1; D gene unclear. Germline assignment: CDR1 SNHLY and CDR2 FYNNEI. The CDR3 runs to 13 residues. V dropped 6 bases and J dropped 5 bases, with 11 bases sitting between them. CDR3 sequence: CASRLRSHNEQFF. DNA of the CDR3: TGTGCCAGCAGGCTCCGGAGTCACAATGAGCAGTTCTTC. The full variable domain, completed using reference TRBV2 and TRBJ2-1, is EPEVTQTPSHQVTQMGQEVILRCVPISNHLYFYWYRQILGQKVEFLVSFYNNEISEKSEIFDDQFSVERPDGSNFTLKIRSTKLEDSAMYFCASRLRSHNEQFFGPGTRLTVL.

This clonotype was counted at least ten times. This chain links TRBV7-2 with TRBJ2-1; D may be TRBD1 or TRBD2 (5 bases each). This CDR3 comprises 15 residues. The V end was cut by 1 base, the J end by 6 bases, with 13 bases between. CDR1 SGHTA and CDR2 FQGNSA come from the germline V gene. The CDR3 protein is CASSLGIGGPNEQFF. CDR3 sequence (DNA): TGTGCCAGCAGCTTAGGGATTGGGGGTCCCAATGAGCAGTTCTTC.

This clonotype was counted at least ten times. The chain has TRBV9 and TRBJ2-4; 12 bases are shared with TRBD1. The ends lost 4 bases at V and 6 bases at J; junction bases unmatched: 5. This CDR3 spans 15 amino acids. Germline CDR1 is SGDLS and CDR2 is YYNGEE. This CDR3 reads CASSTPGQGANIQYF. The CDR3 DNA reads as TGTGCCAGCAGCACCCCGGGACAGGGGGCAAACATTCAGTACTTC.

The table lists this clonotype with a few counts. The chain is built from TRBV14 and TRBJ2-3; 10 positions match TRBD1. The CDR3 is made up of 16 amino acids. Germline V gives CDR1 SGHDN, CDR2 FVKESK. V lost 4 bases and J lost 6; bases outside the gene matches: 10. The DNA of the CDR3 is TGTGCCAGCAGCCCGTACGAGACAGGGGGCCCGGATACGCAGTATTTT. This translates into CASSPYETGGPDTQYF.

Turning to this clonotype: A much larger clone is a single base away; this may be a read error. The CDR3 coding sequence is TGTGCCAGCTGGGGGACAGTGGGGCAGCCCCAGCATTTT. The encoded protein is CASWGTVGQPQHF. This chain joins TRBV6-2 or TRBV6-3 and TRBJ1-5; 7 positions match TRBD1. The CDR3 totals 13 residues. Trimming at V came to 8 bases and at J to 7 bases, leaving 8 bases not matched to a gene. From germline, CDR1 is MNHEY and CDR2 SVGEGT.